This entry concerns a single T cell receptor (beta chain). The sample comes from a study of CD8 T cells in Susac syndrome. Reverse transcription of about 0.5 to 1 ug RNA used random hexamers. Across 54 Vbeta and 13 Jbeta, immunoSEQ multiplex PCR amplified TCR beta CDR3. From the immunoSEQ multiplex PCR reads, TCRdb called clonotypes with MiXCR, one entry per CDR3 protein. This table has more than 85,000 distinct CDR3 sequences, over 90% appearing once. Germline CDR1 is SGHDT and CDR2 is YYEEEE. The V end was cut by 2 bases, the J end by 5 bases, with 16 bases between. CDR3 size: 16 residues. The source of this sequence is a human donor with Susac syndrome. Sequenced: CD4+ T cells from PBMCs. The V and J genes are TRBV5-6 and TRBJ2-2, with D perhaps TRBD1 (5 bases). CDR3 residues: CASSFIDSPRTGELFF. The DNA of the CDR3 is TGTGCCAGCAGCTTTATCGACAGCCCCCGGACCGGGGAGCTGTTTTTT.